These T cell receptor beta chains were read from a single sample in a study of T cell responses to AZD1222 COVID-19 vaccine. The method was immunoSEQ multiplex PCR; TCRdb's version includes in-frame clones alone and lacks a portion of them. The sample has 100,000 to 120,000 clones; about four fifths are singletons. Sample: peripheral blood, taken on day 0 of AZD1222 vaccination. The source of these receptors is an adult in good health. The CDR3 runs from the conserved cysteine through the conserved F or W. Fields, in order: clone size, CDR3 length, D gene, J gene, V gene, CDR3 protein, CDR3 DNA. The D gene is left open where the match is weak. Some rows have no size entry. The others give once, few or many, or a class for an expanded clone.

>-|13|-|TRBJ2-2|TRBV6-2/TRBV6-3
CASSYTDTGELFF
TGTGCCAGCAGTTACACGGACACCGGGGAGCTGTTTTTT
>few|14|-|TRBJ1-6|TRBV5-1
CASSLNVPNSPLHF
TGCGCCAGCAGCTTGAATGTCCCCAATTCACCCCTCCACTTT
>-|12|-|TRBJ2-1|TRBV3-1/TRBV3-2
CASSPSFGEQFF
TGTGCCAGCAGCCCCTCTTTCGGTGAGCAGTTCTTC
>once|16|-|TRBJ2-7|TRBV6-2/TRBV6-3
CASRPDARHLIYEQYF
TGTGCCAGCAGGCCTGATGCCCGACACCTTATCTACGAGCAGTACTTC
>-|13|-|TRBJ2-4|TRBV5-4
CASSLRSKNIQYF
TGTGCCAGCAGCTTAAGATCCAAAAACATTCAGTACTTC
>few|15|-|TRBJ2-4|TRBV18
CASSPLGQLQNIQYF
TGTGCCAGCTCACCACTAGGCCAATTACAAAACATTCAGTACTTC
>-|15|-|TRBJ1-2|TRBV5-1
CASSLGRANNYGYTF
TGCGCCAGCAGCTTGGGTAGGGCCAATAATTATGGCTACACCTTC
>once|16|TRBD1|TRBJ1-4|TRBV3-1/TRBV3-2
CASSQEGQGVSEKLFF
TGTGCCAGCAGCCAAGAGGGACAGGGCGTTAGTGAAAAACTGTTTTTT
>-|13|TRBD1|TRBJ2-1|TRBV7-2
CASSSGGYNEQFF
TGTGCCAGCAGTTCAGGGGGATACAATGAGCAGTTCTTC
>-|14|-|TRBJ1-2|TRBV18
CASSPRQRNYGYTF
TGTGCCAGCTCACCGAGACAGCGAAACTATGGCTACACCTTC
>-|14|-|TRBJ1-2|TRBV3-1/TRBV3-2
CASSEADSLYGYTF
TGTGCCAGCAGCGAAGCCGACAGCCTCTATGGCTACACCTTC
>-|18|-|TRBJ2-7|TRBV4-2
CASSQDMEQRGYSYEQYF
TGTGCCAGCAGCCAAGATATGGAGCAGAGGGGGTACTCCTACGAGCAGTACTTC
>-|15|TRBD1|TRBJ1-2|TRBV5-6
CASSRRTGGTYGYTF
TGTGCCAGCAGCCGACGGACAGGGGGCACCTATGGCTACACCTTC
>-|16|-|TRBJ2-5|TRBV5-6
CASSLGWWQGQETQYF
TGTGCCAGCAGCTTGGGTTGGTGGCAGGGCCAAGAGACCCAGTACTTC
>once|15|-|TRBJ2-1|TRBV24-1
CATSDSGITYNEQFF
TGTGCCACCAGTGATTCAGGGATCACCTACAATGAGCAGTTCTTC
>-|15|TRBD1|TRBJ1-1|TRBV30
CAWRRDRVLNTEAFF
TGTGCCTGGAGGAGGGACAGGGTTTTGAACACTGAAGCTTTCTTT
>-|15|-|TRBJ2-7|TRBV6-2/TRBV6-3
CASSYSGTHSYEQYF
TGTGCCAGCAGTTACTCCGGGACGCACTCCTACGAGCAGTACTTC
>-|14|-|TRBJ2-1|TRBV5-1
CASSSWYNNNEQFF
TGCGCCAGCAGCTCCTGGTACAACAACAATGAGCAGTTCTTC
>many|14|-|TRBJ1-2|TRBV5-1
CASSRGRGLYGYTF
TGCGCCAGCAGCCGGGGCAGGGGACTATATGGCTACACCTTC
>-|15|-|TRBJ1-3|TRBV9
CASSVGGLSGNTIYF
TGTGCCAGCAGCGTAGGAGGCCTTTCTGGAAACACCATATATTTT
>many|15|-|TRBJ1-3|TRBV7-9
CASSFFQGSGNTIYF
TGTGCCAGCAGCTTTTTTCAAGGCTCTGGAAACACCATATATTTT
>-|11|-|TRBJ1-6|TRBV30
CAHHPNSPLHF
TGTGCCCACCACCCTAATTCACCCCTCCACTTT
>once|13|-|TRBJ1-2|TRBV4-1
CASSQAVSYGYTF
TGCGCCAGCAGCCAAGCCGTCTCCTATGGCTACACCTTC
>-|18|-|TRBJ2-3|TRBV21-1
CASSKKLCWGGDTDTQYF
TGTGCCAGCAGCAAAAAGTTATGTTGGGGGGGCGACACAGATACGCAGTATTTT
>-|16|-|TRBJ2-4|TRBV29-1
CSVGSRGAQAKNIQYF
TGCAGCGTTGGGTCTCGGGGGGCGCAGGCCAAAAACATTCAGTACTTC
>-|18|-|TRBJ1-1|TRBV18
CASSPRQGTLLKNTEAFF
TGTGCCAGCTCACCAAGGCAGGGGACCCTCCTAAAGAACACTGAAGCTTTCTTT
>-|18|-|TRBJ1-5|TRBV7-9
CASSLDRGRGLGWQPQHF
TGTGCCAGCAGCCTCGATCGGGGCAGGGGACTAGGGTGGCAGCCCCAGCATTTT
>once|14|TRBD2|TRBJ2-7|TRBV27
CASARTSGGIKQYF
TGTGCCAGCGCCAGGACTAGCGGGGGAATCAAGCAGTACTTC
>-|17|TRBD2|TRBJ2-2|TRBV7-2
CASSLGLAGGITGELFF
TGTGCCAGCAGCCTTGGACTAGCGGGGGGAATTACCGGGGAGCTGTTTTTT
>few|12|TRBD1|TRBJ2-7|TRBV10-3
CAIRTGTYEQYF
TGTGCCATCAGGACAGGGACCTACGAGCAGTACTTC
>few|13|-|TRBJ1-5|TRBV24-1
CATSRRNNQPQHF
TGTGCCACCAGTCGGAGAAACAATCAGCCCCAGCATTTT
>-|13|-|TRBJ2-7|TRBV12-3/TRBV12-4
CASSGTAQVEQYF
TGTGCCAGCAGCGGGACTGCGCAGGTCGAGCAGTACTTC
>-|14|TRBD1|TRBJ1-4|TRBV29-1
CSVADRGTNEKLFF
TGCAGCGTCGCGGACAGGGGGACTAATGAAAAACTGTTTTTT
>-|13|-|TRBJ1-3|TRBV30
CAWSSGSGNTIYF
TGTGCCTGGAGTTCAGGCTCTGGAAACACCATATATTTT
>-|13|TRBD1|TRBJ1-1|TRBV5-1
CASRQGGDTEAFF
TGCGCCAGCCGACAGGGTGGAGACACTGAAGCTTTCTTT
>-|15|-|TRBJ2-1|TRBV5-4
CASSLSGLRYNEQFF
TGTGCCAGCAGTCTGAGCGGGTTACGCTACAATGAGCAGTTCTTC
>-|13|-|TRBJ2-2|TRBV6-4
CASSDKATGELFF
TGTGCCAGCAGTGATAAGGCCACCGGGGAGCTGTTTTTT
>-|15|TRBD1|TRBJ1-5|TRBV6-5
CASSRDRAGNQPQHF
TGTGCCAGCAGTCGGGACAGGGCAGGAAATCAGCCCCAGCATTTT